The clone carrying this T cell receptor beta chain has just one count. The data were produced by immunoSEQ multiplex PCR, yet TCRdb's version contains in-frame clones alone and is incomplete. The sample consists of more than 65,000 clones, about 94% of them appearing once. This record belongs to a study of OX40 agonist ivuxolimab in advanced cancers. Turning to the study itself: Patients were dosed intravenously with ivuxolimab at 0.01 to 10 mg/kg every 2 weeks. Mean age about 60 years, range about 23 to 85; around 80% male. Patients enrolled in dose escalation were diagnosed with hepatocellular carcinoma, melanoma, renal cell or head and neck cancer.

The J segment lost 6 bases and the V segment lost 2 bases, leaving 11 bases of the junction unmatched. The CDR3 length is 17 residues. The germline V gene has CDR1 MGHRA and CDR2 YSYEKL. The rearrangement uses TRBV4-1 and TRBJ2-2; 8 bases are a match to TRBD2. This specimen consisted of CD4+ or CD8+ T cells sorted from blood, obtained in a trial of the OX40 agonist ivuxolimab. This sequence originates from an adult with an advanced solid tumor such as melanoma, head and neck, liver or kidney cancer. CDR3 DNA: TGCGCCAGCAGCCAAATCGCGGGGGGTAGGAATTCCGGGGAGCTGTTTTTT. The encoded protein is CASSQIAGGRNSGELFF.